The entry that follows covers one TCR beta chain sequence. With random hexamers, reverse transcription was performed on about 0.5 to 1 ug of RNA. The method of amplification for TCR beta CDR3 was immunoSEQ multiplex PCR, covering 54 Vbeta and 13 Jbeta. Each CDR3 protein gets one entry after TCRdb re-called the immunoSEQ multiplex PCR reads with MiXCR. This table has 250,000 to 350,000 distinct CDR3 sequences, about 91% appearing once. Negative isolation yielded the CD8+ and CD4+ T cells, while FACS enriched the TEMRA cells. This sample was taken from a study of CD8 T cells in Susac syndrome. The CDR3 covers 14 residues. Unmatched junction bases numbered 1, after V lost 3 bases and J lost 1 base. Germline CDR1 and CDR2: MNHEY and SVGAGI.

Sequenced: CD4+ T cells from PBMCs. The V gene is TRBV6-5, the J gene TRBJ2-3, with TRBD1 identical over 7 bases. The TCR was taken from a human donor with multiple sclerosis. The CDR3 nucleotides read TGTGCCAGCAGTTATGGGACAGGCACAGATACGCAGTATTTT. As protein: CASSYGTGTDTQYF.